This TCR beta chain was sequenced for a study of control samples from healthy donors and cancer patients. Trimming removed 0 bases at V and 0 bases at J, with 10 bases between. Germline V CDR1 and CDR2: SGDLS, YYNGEE. CDR3 length: 15 amino acids. The data were produced by immunoSEQ multiplex PCR, yet TCRdb's version contains in-frame clones alone and is incomplete. Of 100,000 to 150,000 clones in the sample, 85% to 95% are singletons; the top ten hold approximately 0.57%. Sequencing input: PBMCs. This sequence originates from a man at least 80 years old with head and neck cancer. V is TRBV9 and J is TRBJ2-7; D is unclear. This CDR3 reads CASSVEGAGSYEQYF. CDR3 DNA: TGTGCCAGCAGCGTAGAAGGCGCCGGCTCCTACGAGCAGTACTTC.